This T cell receptor beta chain was documented in a study of cytotoxic CD8 clonotypes in ibrutinib-treated CLL. Regarding the study as a whole: Sustained-remission and progressing patients had unequal sampling times. Public clonotypes were uncommon and contracted or stayed stable on treatment. Higher clonality was seen at ibrutinib response and a return toward baseline at progression.

As for this clone: Its antigen remains unidentified.

Clones were sequenced by immunoSEQ multiplex PCR, and TCRdb holds only the in-frame ones, with some missing. This table holds 42,000 or so clones, about 65% found once. The CDR3 length is 13 residues. Germline CDR1 and CDR2: LGHNT and FRNRAP. Trimming cost V 5 bases and J 3 bases; bases outside gene matches: 3. The chain has TRBV12-5 and TRBJ2-5, with 7 positions matching TRBD2. This receptor was identified in a human donor with chronic lymphocytic leukemia. The sequences come from PBMCs, collected at disease progression, from a patient treated with ibrutinib. CDR3 in amino acids: CASGPGLKETQYF. In nucleotides, the CDR3 is TGTGCTAGTGGTCCGGGACTAAAAGAGACCCAGTACTTC.